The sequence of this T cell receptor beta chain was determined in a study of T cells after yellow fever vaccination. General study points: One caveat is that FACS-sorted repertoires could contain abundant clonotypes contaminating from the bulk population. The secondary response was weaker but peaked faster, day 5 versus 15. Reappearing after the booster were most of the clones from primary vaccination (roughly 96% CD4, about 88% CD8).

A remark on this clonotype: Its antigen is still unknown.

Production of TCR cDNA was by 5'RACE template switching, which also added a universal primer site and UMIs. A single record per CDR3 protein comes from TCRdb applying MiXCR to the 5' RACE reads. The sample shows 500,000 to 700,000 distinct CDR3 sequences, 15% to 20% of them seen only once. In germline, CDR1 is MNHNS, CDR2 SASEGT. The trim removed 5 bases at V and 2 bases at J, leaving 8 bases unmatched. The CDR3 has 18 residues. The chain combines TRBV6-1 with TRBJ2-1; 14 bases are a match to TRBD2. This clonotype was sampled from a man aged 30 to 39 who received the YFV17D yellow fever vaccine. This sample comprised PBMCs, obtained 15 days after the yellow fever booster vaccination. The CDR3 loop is CASSPTSGRARAYNEQFF. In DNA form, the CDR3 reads TGTGCCAGCAGTCCGACTAGCGGGAGGGCCAGGGCCTACAATGAGCAGTTCTTC.